Listed below are T cell receptor beta chains from one sample, sequenced in a study of blood T cell repertoires in COVID-19. Profiling relied on immunoSEQ multiplex PCR, and the TCRdb table lists in-frame clones only, not all of them. Of over 200,000 clones in the sample, 81% were seen once. Sequenced: peripheral blood. These receptors were taken from a woman older than 75 with acute or convalescent COVID-19. Both conserved end residues are part of each CDR3.

V	length	CDR3
TRBV4-2	15	CASSQALSSNQPQHF
TRBV28	14	CASSLLSFAGELFF
TRBV28	13	CAILRSGGHGYTF
TRBV15	16	CATSRDHRGYNQPQHF
TRBV4-1	16	CASSQDLQGYTDTQYF
TRBV7-9	16	CASSLGTGDSNQPQHF
TRBV6-5	14	CASRGRGSNEKLFF
TRBV10-2	16	CASSLGPGQGNQPQHF
TRBV5-5	15	CASSFSGTVNSPLHF
TRBV29-1	13	CSARDRVGYGYTF
TRBV7-2	13	CASSRTPTGTQYF
TRBV7-7	15	CASSQAGGIQETQYF
TRBV28	15	CASGTGFGNTGELFF
TRBV27	13	CASSPTGGRGYTF
TRBV2	13	CASSVREGGGYTF
TRBV6-6	14	CASIGAGLGGEQYF
TRBV19	16	CASRRDRVIANYGYTF
TRBV3-1/TRBV3-2	14	CASSPARGTGELFF
TRBV7-2	16	CASSLGGPQGTDTQYF
TRBV5-1	15	CASSPQGFGGNEQFF
TRBV19	12	CASSRGDLPQHF
TRBV6-6	16	CASSWTSGGGQETQYF
TRBV5-8	17	CASSLFFGTGLSYEQYF
TRBV5-4	15	CASSFAGLMNTEAFF
TRBV28	19	CASSFDAGDVRDSTYEQYF
TRBV5-4	15	CASSLPNRGNTEAFF
TRBV7-3	16	CASSLTSLGAGGGYTF
TRBV19	17	CASSISATSGGRETQYF
TRBV2	15	CASTQQGGAQQPQHF
TRBV19	14	CASPGLAAHNEQFF
TRBV27	14	CASSLSAYSYEQYF
TRBV21-1	16	CASSKVLQRRSEKLFF